This T cell receptor (beta chain) originates from a study of patients and donors after allogeneic stem cell transplantation (TCRdb year 2020). From the cysteine through the phenylalanine, the CDR3 covers 15 amino acids. The sequence is cut down to CDR3 DNA, 45 bases in frame from base 1. The V end gives up 3 bases and the J end 2 bases, leaving 3 bases in the junction not matched to a gene. According to the germline V gene, CDR1 reads LGHNA and CDR2 reads YSLEER. The library relied on RT-PCR. The listed sequencing device is NextSeq 550. TCRdb took the public reads, trimmed them with fastp at Q25, ran MiXCR for clone calling and kept in-frame beta chains. All rows with the same CDR3 protein become a single entry with the most common DNA and genes. In all, the sample holds over 30,000 distinct CDR3 sequences, and roughly a third of those were seen once. The ten largest clones represent about 80% of the sample.

Turning to this clonotype: Its antigen has not been determined. Nothing much larger sits one base from this clone, and base qualities are not available.

The sequence derives from a human donor who was either an allogeneic HSCT recipient or a stem cell or donor lymphocyte infusion donor (not recorded which). It is not recorded whose cells these are; they may come from a transplant donor. Sequenced sample: blood, either unsorted or a sorted T cell fraction (not recorded which). Recombination connected TRBV4-3 to TRBJ2-7, and TRBD2 matches 11 of the central bases. The CDR3 region reads CASSQLAGGAYEQYF. The sequenced DNA is TGCGCCAGCAGCCAGCTAGCGGGAGGAGCCTACGAGCAGTACTTC.